This entry is about one TCR beta chain. This specimen comes from a study of blood T cell repertoires in COVID-19. Whole-study context: The United States, Italy and Spain supplied acute and convalescent COVID-19 samples.

The assay was immunoSEQ multiplex PCR, and TCRdb's table has in-frame clones only and misses some. The profile covers tens of thousands of clones, with approximately 89% appearing a single time and roughly an eighth taken by the ten largest. The length of the CDR3 is 13 residues. Trimming pared 5 bases from V and 0 bases from J, leaving 6 bases between. The V gene's germline CDR1 is KGHSH and CDR2 LQKENI. The V call is TRBV18, the J call TRBJ2-3; D ambiguous. The sequence came from a man in his 70s with active or convalescent COVID-19. Sequenced sample: peripheral blood. CDR3 nucleotides: TGTGCCAGCTCAACTTCTAGCACAGATACGCAGTATTTT. It is translated as CASSTSSTDTQYF.